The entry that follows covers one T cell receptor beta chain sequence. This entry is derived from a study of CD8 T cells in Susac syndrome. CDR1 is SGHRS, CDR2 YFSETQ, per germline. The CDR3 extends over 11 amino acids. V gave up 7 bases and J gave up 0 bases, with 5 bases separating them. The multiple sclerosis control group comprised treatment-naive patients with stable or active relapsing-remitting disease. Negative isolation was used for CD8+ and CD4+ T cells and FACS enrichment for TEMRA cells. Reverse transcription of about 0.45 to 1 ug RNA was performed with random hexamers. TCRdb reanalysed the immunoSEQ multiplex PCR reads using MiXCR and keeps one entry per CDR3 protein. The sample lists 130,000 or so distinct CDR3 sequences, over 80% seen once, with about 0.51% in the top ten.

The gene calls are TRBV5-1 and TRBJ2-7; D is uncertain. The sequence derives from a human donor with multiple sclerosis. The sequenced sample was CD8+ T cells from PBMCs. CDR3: CASQNSYEQYF. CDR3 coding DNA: TGCGCCAGCCAGAACTCCTACGAGCAGTACTTC.